The 14 T cell receptor beta chains below all came from one sample that was sequenced in a study of blood T cell repertoires in COVID-19. Generated by immunoSEQ multiplex PCR, the TCRdb table keeps only in-frame clones and is missing some. The table includes around 57,000 clones, approximately 90% detected once. Input material: peripheral blood. These receptors all stem from a woman over 75 with COVID-19, enrolled during active disease.

The rearrangement joins TRBV5-4 to TRBJ1-1, with D tentatively TRBD1 (5 bases). Germline V gives CDR1 SGHNT, CDR2 YYREEE (reference sequence). The V end lost 4 bases, the J end lost 6 bases, and 13 bases lay between the germline ends. This CDR3 spans 13 amino acids. The DNA of the CDR3 is TGTGCCAGCAGCGAGCGGGGGGTGGCTGAAGCTTTCTTT. Translating gives CASSERGVAEAFF.

V gene TRBV19 combines with J gene TRBJ2-3; 7 nucleotides align to TRBD1. J lost 4 bases, V lost 7 bases, and 8 bases had no gene match. The germline CDR1 and CDR2 sequences are LNHDA and SQIVND (reference sequence). The CDR3 is 14 amino acids. This CDR3 is CASTPTGLPDTQYF. The CDR3 nucleotides read TGTGCCAGTACCCCGACAGGGTTGCCAGATACGCAGTATTTT.

The rearrangement links TRBV5-1 to TRBJ2-1; 12 bases match TRBD2. V gave up 4 bases and J gave up 14 bases; unmatched junction bases: 10. The CDR3 consists of 14 residues. In germline, CDR1 is SGHRS, CDR2 YFSETQ. CDR3 DNA sequence: TGCGCCAGCAGCCCAAGGACTAGCGGGGAGTATAAGTTCTTC. Its translation is CASSPRTSGEYKFF.

This rearrangement joins TRBV5-1 to TRBJ2-5; D may be TRBD1 (5 bases). Germline CDR1 is SGHRS and CDR2 is YFSETQ. V was pared by 3 bases and J by 2 bases, with 11 bases between. The CDR3 runs 14 residues. The CDR3 loop is CASSSAGQQETQYF. The CDR3 DNA reads TGCGCCAGCAGCTCCGCAGGGCAGCAAGAGACCCAGTACTTC.

The V call is TRBV20-1, the J call TRBJ1-4; 7 nucleotides agree with TRBD1. After removal of 3 bases from V and 2 bases from J, the junction contained 6 bases not matched to a gene. The V gene's germline CDR1 is DFQATT and CDR2 SNEGSKA (reference sequence). The CDR3 contains 15 residues. The CDR3 DNA reads as TGCAGTGCTAGTAACAGGGGATCGACTAATGAAAAACTGTTTTTT. Amino acids: CSASNRGSTNEKLFF.

CDR3 nucleotides: TGTGCCAGAAGCTTGTGTCCGGGGGCCAAAAACATTCAGTACTTC. Its protein is CARSLCPGAKNIQYF. The V and J genes are TRBV5-3 and TRBJ2-4; TRBD2 is a possible D gene (5 bases). TRBV5-3 is assigned to the ORF class and has an uncertain function. The CDR3 extends over 15 amino acids. Trimming shortened V by 1 base and J by 1 base, and 9 bases separated the two germline ends.

The chain links TRBV7-9 to TRBJ1-3; D not resolved. V was trimmed by 4 bases and J by 1 base, leaving 8 bases between them. From germline, CDR1 is SEHNR and CDR2 FQNEAQ (reference sequence). This CDR3 is built from 14 residues. CDR3 protein: CASSSSGSGNTIYF. The CDR3 region has the DNA TGTGCCAGCAGCTCGTCGGGGTCTGGAAACACCATATATTTT.

Here the CDR3 reads CASSQFTGGIGELFF. CDR3 bases: TGTGCCAGCAGCCAATTTACAGGTGGGATCGGGGAGCTGTTTTTT. The chain recombines TRBV5-6 with TRBJ2-2; a weak D match, TRBD1 (5 bases). The CDR3 runs to 15 residues. The V gene's germline CDR1 is SGHDT and CDR2 YYEEEE. The V and J ends lost 4 bases and 7 bases respectively, with 17 bases between them.

J is TRBJ2-1 and V is TRBV4-1, with D perhaps TRBD1 (5 bases). In germline, CDR1 is MGHRA, CDR2 YSYEKL. The germline V and J ends were trimmed by 0 bases and 6 bases, with 18 bases remaining between them. The CDR3 runs to 17 residues. The chain's CDR3 is CASSQDSAGILSNEQFF. Written as DNA, the CDR3 is TGCGCCAGCAGCCAAGACTCGGCAGGGATCCTTTCCAATGAGCAGTTCTTC.

This rearrangement joins TRBV27 to TRBJ2-3; D might be TRBD1 (8 bases). The CDR3 contains 15 residues. Germline lookup yields CDR1 MNHEY and CDR2 SMNVEV (reference sequence). Trimming removed 6 bases from V and 4 bases from J, with 17 bases in between. CDR3 DNA sequence: TGTGCCAGCAGATTCCTACAGGGGGGGGCAGATACGCAGTATTTT. As protein: CASRFLQGGADTQYF.

The chain couples TRBV6-5 to TRBJ1-1; 7 bases line up with TRBD1. With V trimmed by 6 bases and J by 3 bases, 4 bases remained unmatched. The length of the CDR3 is 13 residues. Germline CDR1 and CDR2: MNHEY and SVGAGI. CDR3 in DNA: TGTGCCAGCAGGGACAGGCGGGACACTGAAGCTTTCTTT. Its translation: CASRDRRDTEAFF.

CDR3 DNA: TGTGCCAGCAGTCGCGACGGGAATCAGCCCCAGCATTTT. Encoded protein: CASSRDGNQPQHF. J is TRBJ1-5 and V is TRBV6-5; D unclear. The CDR3 is made up of 13 amino acids. Germline assignment: CDR1 MNHEY and CDR2 SVGAGI. The ends were cut back, 5 bases at V and 4 bases at J, with 9 bases in the middle.

The rearrangement uses TRBV7-9 and TRBJ2-3; TRBD2 matches 9 bases. V lost 5 bases and J lost 6; bases outside the gene matches: 15. CDR1 and CDR2 (germline): SEHNR, FQNEAQ (reference sequence). CDR3 length: 17 amino acids. The CDR3 sequence is CASSPSPERGARDTQYF. CDR3 coding DNA: TGTGCCAGCAGCCCCTCTCCGGAGCGGGGGGCCAGGGATACGCAGTATTTT.

V gene TRBV5-1 combines with J gene TRBJ1-1, with 7 nucleotides matching TRBD1. CDR3 length: 16 residues. Germline lookup yields CDR1 SGHRS and CDR2 YFSETQ. Trimming took 4 bases from V and 4 from J; bases not matched to a gene: 13. The chain's CDR3 is CASSPDRPGGSTEAFF. The CDR3 nucleotides are TGCGCCAGCAGCCCGGACCGACCAGGGGGAAGCACTGAAGCTTTCTTT.